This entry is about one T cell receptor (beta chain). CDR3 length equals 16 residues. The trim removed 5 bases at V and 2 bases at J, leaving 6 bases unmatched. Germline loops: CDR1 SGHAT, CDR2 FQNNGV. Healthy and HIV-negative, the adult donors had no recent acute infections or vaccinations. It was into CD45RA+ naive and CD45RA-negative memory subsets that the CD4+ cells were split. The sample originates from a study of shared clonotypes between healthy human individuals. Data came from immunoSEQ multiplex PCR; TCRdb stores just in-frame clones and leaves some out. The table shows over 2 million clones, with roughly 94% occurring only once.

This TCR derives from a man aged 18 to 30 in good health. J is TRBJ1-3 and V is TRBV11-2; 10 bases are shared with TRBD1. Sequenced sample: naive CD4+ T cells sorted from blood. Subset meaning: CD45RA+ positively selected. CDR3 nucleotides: TGTGCCAGCAGCCGAAGGGACAGGGGAGCTGGAAACACCATATATTTT. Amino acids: CASSRRDRGAGNTIYF.